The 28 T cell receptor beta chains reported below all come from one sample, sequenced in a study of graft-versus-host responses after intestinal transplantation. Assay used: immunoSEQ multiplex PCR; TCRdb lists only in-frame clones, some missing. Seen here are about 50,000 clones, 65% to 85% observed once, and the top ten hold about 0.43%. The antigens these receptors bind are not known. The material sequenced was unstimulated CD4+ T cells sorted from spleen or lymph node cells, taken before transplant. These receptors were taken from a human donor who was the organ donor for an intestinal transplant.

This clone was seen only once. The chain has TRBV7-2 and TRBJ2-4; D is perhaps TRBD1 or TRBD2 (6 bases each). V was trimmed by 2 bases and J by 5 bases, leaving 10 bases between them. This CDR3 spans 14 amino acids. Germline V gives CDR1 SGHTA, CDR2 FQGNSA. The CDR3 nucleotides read TGTGCCAGCAGCTTACGGGGGCGCGAAAACATTCAGTACTTC. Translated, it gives CASSLRGRENIQYF.

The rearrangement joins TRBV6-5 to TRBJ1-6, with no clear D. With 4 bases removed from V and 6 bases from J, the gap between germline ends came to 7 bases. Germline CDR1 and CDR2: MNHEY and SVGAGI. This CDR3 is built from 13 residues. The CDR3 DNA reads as TGTGCCAGCAGTTCCCTCGGTAATTCACCCCTCCACTTT. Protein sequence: CASSSLGNSPLHF.

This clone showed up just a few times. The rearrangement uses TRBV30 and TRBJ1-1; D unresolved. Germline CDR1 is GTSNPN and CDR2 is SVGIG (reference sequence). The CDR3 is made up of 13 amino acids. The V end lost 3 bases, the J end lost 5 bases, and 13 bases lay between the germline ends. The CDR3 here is CAWRVGTATEAFF. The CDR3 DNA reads TGTGCCTGGAGGGTGGGCACCGCGACTGAAGCTTTCTTT. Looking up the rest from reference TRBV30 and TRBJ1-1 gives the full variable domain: SQTIHQWPATLVQPVGSPLSLECTVEGTSNPNLYWYRQAAGRGLQLLFYSVGIGQISSEVPQNLSASRPQDRQFILSSKKLLLSDSGFYLCAWRVGTATEAFFGQGTRLTVV.

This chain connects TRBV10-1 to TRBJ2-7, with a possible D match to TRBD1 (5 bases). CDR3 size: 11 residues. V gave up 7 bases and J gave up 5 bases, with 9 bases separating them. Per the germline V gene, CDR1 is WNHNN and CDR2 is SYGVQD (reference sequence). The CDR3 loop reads CASKRGHEQYF. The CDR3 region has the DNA TGCGCCAGCAAAAGGGGTCACGAGCAGTACTTC.

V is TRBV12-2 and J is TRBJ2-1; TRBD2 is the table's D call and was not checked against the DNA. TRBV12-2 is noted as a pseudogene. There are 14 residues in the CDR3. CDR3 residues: CASRLLAGDNEQFF. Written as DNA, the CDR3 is TGTGCAAGTCGCTTACTAGCGGGAGACAATGAGCAGTTCTTC.

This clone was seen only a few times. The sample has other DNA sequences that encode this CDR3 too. Written as DNA, the CDR3 is TGTGCCTGGAGAAGGGGGGGCTACAGCAATGAGCAGTTCTTC. Its protein is CAWRRGGYSNEQFF. The chain is built from TRBV30 and TRBJ2-1, with D perhaps TRBD2 (7 bases). Per germline, CDR1 GTSNPN and CDR2 SVGIG (reference sequence). The V end was cut by 3 bases, the J end by 6 bases, with 15 bases between. CDR3 size: 14 residues.

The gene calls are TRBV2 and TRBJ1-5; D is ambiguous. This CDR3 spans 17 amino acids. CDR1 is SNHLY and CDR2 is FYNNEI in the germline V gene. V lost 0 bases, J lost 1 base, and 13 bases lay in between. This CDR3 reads CASSEARGGLSNQPQHF. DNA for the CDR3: TGTGCCAGCAGTGAAGCGCGGGGAGGGTTAAGCAATCAGCCCCAGCATTTT.

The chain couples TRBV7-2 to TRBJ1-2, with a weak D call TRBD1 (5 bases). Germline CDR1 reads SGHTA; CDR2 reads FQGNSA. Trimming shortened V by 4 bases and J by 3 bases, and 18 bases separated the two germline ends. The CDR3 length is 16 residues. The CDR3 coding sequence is TGTGCCAGCAGCTCCTATGAGGGACTCTCGTACTATGGCTACACCTTC. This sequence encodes CASSSYEGLSYYGYTF.

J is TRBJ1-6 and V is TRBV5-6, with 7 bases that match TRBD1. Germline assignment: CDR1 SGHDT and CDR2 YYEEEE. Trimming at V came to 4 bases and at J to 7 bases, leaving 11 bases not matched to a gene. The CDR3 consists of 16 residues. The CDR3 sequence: CASSPPGQSLNSPLHF. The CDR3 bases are TGTGCCAGCAGCCCCCCGGGACAGAGTCTAAATTCACCCCTCCACTTT.

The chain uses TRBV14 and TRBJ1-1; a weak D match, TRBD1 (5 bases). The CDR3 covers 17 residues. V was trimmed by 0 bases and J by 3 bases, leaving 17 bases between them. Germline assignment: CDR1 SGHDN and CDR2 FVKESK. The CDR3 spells CASSQDKNYQGDTEAFF. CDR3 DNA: TGTGCCAGCAGCCAAGACAAGAACTACCAAGGGGACACTGAAGCTTTCTTT.

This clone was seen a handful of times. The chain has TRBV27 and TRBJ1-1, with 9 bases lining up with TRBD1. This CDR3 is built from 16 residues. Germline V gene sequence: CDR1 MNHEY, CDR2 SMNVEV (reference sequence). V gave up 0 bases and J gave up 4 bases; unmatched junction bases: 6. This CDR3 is CASSLSVYRGLTEAFF. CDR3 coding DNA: TGTGCCAGCAGTTTATCGGTTTACAGGGGGCTCACTGAAGCTTTCTTT.

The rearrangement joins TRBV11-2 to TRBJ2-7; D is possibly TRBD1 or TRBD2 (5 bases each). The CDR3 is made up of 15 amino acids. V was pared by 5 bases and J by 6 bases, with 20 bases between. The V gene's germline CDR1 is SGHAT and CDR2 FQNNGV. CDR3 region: CASSLSSGTPAEQYF. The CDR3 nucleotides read TGTGCCAGCAGCCTAAGTTCCGGGACCCCGGCCGAGCAGTACTTC.

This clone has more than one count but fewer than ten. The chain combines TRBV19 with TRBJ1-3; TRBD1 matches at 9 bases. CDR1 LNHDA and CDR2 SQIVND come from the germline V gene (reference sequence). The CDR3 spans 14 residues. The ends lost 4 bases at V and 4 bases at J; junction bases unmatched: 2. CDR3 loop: CASSTGTGGNTIYF. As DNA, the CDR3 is TGTGCCAGTAGTACCGGGACAGGGGGAAACACCATATATTTT. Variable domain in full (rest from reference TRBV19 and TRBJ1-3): DGGITQSPKYLFRKEGQNVTLSCEQNLNHDAMYWYRQDPGQGLRLIYYSQIVNDFQKGDIAEGYSVSREKKESFPLTVTSAQKNPTAFYLCASSTGTGGNTIYFGEGSWLTVV.

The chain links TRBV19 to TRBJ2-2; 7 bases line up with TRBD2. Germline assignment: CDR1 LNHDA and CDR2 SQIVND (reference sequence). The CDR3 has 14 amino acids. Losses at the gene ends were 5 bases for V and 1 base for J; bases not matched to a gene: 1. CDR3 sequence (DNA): TGTGCCAGTAGTCGGGGGGAGAACACCGGGGAGCTGTTTTTT. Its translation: CASSRGENTGELFF.

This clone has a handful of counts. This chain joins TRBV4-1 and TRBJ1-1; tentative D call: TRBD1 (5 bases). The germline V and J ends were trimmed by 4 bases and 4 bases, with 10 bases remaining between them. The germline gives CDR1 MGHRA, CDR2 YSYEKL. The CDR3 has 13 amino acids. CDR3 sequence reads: CASSPHTGTEAFF. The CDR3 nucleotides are TGCGCCAGCAGCCCCCATACAGGCACTGAAGCTTTCTTT.

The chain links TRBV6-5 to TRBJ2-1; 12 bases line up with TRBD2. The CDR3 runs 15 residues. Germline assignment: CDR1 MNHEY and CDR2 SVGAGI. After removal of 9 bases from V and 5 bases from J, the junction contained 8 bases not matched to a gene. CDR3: CASSLAGGPDNEQFF. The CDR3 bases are TGTGCCAGTTCCCTAGCGGGAGGGCCTGACAATGAGCAGTTCTTC.

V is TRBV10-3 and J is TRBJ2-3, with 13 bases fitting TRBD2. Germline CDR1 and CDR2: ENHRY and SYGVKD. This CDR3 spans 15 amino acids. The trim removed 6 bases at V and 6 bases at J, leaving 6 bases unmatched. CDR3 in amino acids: CAIRRGLAGRDTQYF. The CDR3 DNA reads TGTGCCATCAGGAGGGGACTAGCGGGGAGGGATACGCAGTATTTT.

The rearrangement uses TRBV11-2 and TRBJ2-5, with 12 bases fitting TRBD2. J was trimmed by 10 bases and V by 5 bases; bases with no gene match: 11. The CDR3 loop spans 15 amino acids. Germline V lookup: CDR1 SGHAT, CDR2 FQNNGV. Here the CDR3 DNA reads TGTGCCAGCAGCCCAGTGACTAGCGGGGGCTTTGTCCAGTACTTC. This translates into CASSPVTSGGFVQYF.

Here the CDR3 reads CASSLALGNYEQYF. In DNA, the CDR3 is TGTGCCAGCAGCTTGGCTCTGGGGAACTACGAGCAGTACTTC. V gene TRBV5-5 combines with J gene TRBJ2-7; unclear D gene. CDR1 SGHKS and CDR2 YYEKEE come from the germline V gene (reference sequence). The CDR3 has 14 amino acids. V lost 0 bases and J lost 3, with 10 bases in between.

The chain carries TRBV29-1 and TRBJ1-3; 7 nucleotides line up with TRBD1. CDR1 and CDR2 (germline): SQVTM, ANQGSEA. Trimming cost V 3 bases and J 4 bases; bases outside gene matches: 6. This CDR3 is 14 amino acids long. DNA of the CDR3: TGCAGCGTTGATTCGGGACAGCTAGGAAACACCATATATTTT. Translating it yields CSVDSGQLGNTIYF.

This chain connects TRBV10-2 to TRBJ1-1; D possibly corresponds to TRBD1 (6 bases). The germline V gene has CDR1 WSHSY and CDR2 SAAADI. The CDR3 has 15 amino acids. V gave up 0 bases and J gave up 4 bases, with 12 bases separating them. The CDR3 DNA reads TGCGCCAGCAGTGAGTCGCAGGGGATGGGCACTGAAGCTTTCTTT. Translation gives CASSESQGMGTEAFF.

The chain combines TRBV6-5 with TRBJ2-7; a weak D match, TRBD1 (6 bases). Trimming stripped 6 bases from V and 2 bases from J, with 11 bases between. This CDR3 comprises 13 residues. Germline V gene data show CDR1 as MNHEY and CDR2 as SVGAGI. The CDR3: CASSRDMAYEQYF. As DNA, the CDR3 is TGTGCCAGCAGCCGGGACATGGCCTACGAGCAGTACTTC.

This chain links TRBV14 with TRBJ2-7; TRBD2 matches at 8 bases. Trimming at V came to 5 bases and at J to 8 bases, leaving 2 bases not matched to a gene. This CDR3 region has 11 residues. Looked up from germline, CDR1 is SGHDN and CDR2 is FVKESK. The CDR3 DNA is TGTGCCAGCAGCTTTAGCGGGAAGCAGTACTTC. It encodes CASSFSGKQYF.

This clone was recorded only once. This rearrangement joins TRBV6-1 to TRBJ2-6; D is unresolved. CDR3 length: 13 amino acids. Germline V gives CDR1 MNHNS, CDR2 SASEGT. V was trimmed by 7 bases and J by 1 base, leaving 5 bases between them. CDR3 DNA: TGTGCCAGCACCCGATCTGGGGCCAACGTCCTGACTTTC. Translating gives CASTRSGANVLTF.

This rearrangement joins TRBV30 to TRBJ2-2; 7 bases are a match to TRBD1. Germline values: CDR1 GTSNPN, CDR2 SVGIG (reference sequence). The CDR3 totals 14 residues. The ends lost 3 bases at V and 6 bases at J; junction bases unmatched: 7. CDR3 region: CAWSDLTGAGELFF. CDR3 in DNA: TGTGCCTGGAGCGACTTAACAGGGGCCGGGGAGCTGTTTTTT.

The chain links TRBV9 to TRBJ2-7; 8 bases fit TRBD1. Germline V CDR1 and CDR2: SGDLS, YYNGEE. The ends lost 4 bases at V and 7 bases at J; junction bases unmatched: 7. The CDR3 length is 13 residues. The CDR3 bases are TGTGCCAGCAGCACTCGGACAGGGCAGGAGCAGTACTTC. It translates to CASSTRTGQEQYF.

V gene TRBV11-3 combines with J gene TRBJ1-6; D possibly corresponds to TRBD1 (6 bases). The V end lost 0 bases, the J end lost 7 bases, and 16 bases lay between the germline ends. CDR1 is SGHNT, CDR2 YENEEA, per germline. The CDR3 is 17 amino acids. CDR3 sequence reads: CASSLDLRGPRNSPLHF. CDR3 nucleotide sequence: TGTGCCAGCAGCTTAGATCTCCGGGGGCCGCGCAATTCACCCCTCCACTTT.

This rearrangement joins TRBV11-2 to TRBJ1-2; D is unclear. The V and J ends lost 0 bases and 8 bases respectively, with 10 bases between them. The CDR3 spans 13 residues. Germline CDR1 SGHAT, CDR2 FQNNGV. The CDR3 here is CASSLETARGYTF. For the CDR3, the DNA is TGTGCCAGCAGCTTAGAGACGGCTCGGGGCTACACCTTC.